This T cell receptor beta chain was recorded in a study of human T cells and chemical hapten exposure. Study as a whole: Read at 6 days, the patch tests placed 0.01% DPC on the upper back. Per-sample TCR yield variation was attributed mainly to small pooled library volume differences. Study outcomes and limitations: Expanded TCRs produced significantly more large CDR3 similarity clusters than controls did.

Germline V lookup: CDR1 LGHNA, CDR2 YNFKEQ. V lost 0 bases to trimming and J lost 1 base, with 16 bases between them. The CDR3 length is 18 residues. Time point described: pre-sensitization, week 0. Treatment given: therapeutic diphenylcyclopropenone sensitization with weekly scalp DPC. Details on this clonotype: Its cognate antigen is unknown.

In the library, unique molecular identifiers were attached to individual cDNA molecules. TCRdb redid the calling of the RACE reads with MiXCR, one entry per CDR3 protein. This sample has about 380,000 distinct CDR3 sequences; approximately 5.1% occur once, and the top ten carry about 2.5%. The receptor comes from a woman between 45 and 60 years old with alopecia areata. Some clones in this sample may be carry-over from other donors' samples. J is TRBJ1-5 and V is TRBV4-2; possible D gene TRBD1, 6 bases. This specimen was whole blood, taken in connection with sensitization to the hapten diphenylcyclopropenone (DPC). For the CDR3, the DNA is TGTGCCAGCAGCCAAGAATTCGGGGGCTTGTACAGCAATCAGCCCCAGCATTTT. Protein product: CASSQEFGGLYSNQPQHF.